This TCR beta chain was recovered during a study of T cells in Graves' hyperthyroidism and ophthalmopathy. Study at large: Before treatment of any kind, peripheral blood was taken at initial diagnosis.

Germline V gene lookup returns CDR1 SNHLY and CDR2 FYNNEI. The CDR3 runs to 16 residues. Trimming took off 7 bases at V and 8 bases at J, with 23 bases between the two ends. Amplified TCR beta CDR3 regions came from RNA transcripts. With the HTBI primer set, the TCR CDR3 went through a first round of RT-PCR. Each CDR3 protein is one row after TCRdb ran MiXCR on the multiplex PCR reads. The table shows a few hundred thousand distinct CDR3 sequences, with around 15% occurring only once. Uncontrolled infection, other autoimmune disease, pregnancy or lactation led to exclusion. The authors took PBMCs from roughly 10 ml fresh peripheral blood.

V is TRBV2 and J is TRBJ1-4; TRBD1 is a possible D gene (6 bases). This TCR was recovered from a woman aged 40-49 years with Graves' ophthalmopathy. The specimen sequenced was blood. The CDR3 nucleotides are TGTGCCAGCACCGCCCACGGGCAGCTGGGGGCGGAAAAACTGTTTTTT. Its translation: CASTAHGQLGAEKLFF.